These 21 T cell receptor beta chains were all obtained from the same sample, sequenced in a study of Graves' ophthalmopathy and Graves' hyperthyroidism. Amplification of the TCR beta CDR3 regions used RNA transcripts (as template). Investigators did first-round RT-PCR with HTBI primers, then second-round multiplex PCR. MiXCR was run by TCRdb on the multiplex PCR reads, yielding one entry per CDR3 protein. The profile shows some 160,000 distinct CDR3 sequences, 35% to 45% of them singletons. Sequenced material: peripheral blood. The receptor set was obtained from a man aged 30 to 45 with Graves' ophthalmopathy.

This clonotype was picked up many times. The chain combines TRBV6-1 with TRBJ1-6, with a tentative D call TRBD1 (6 bases). The CDR3 totals 14 residues. Between the trimmed V and J ends, which lost 5 bases and 3 bases, there was a span of 8 bases. Looked up from germline, CDR1 is MNHNS and CDR2 is SASEGT. For the CDR3, the DNA is TGTGCCAGCAGTCGGACAGTCTATAATTCACCCCTCCACTTT. It is translated as CASSRTVYNSPLHF.

The CDR3 DNA is TGTGCCAGCAGTTCCTATGGGGACACAAACCAAGAGACCCAGTACTTC. Protein product: CASSSYGDTNQETQYF. The chain joins TRBV6-5 to TRBJ2-5; D is possibly TRBD1 (6 bases). The length of the CDR3 is 16 residues. V gave up 4 bases and J gave up 0 bases, with 15 bases separating them. Germline assignment: CDR1 MNHEY and CDR2 SVGAGI.

This chain links TRBV13 with TRBJ1-5; unclear D gene. The CDR3 is 13 residues long. V shed 5 bases and J shed 7 bases, with 12 bases lying between them. Germline V gene lookup returns CDR1 PRHDT and CDR2 FYEKMQ (reference sequence). The CDR3 loop reads CASSPSPGQPQHF. In nucleotides, the CDR3 is TGTGCCAGCAGCCCCTCACCAGGACAGCCCCAGCATTTT.

This clonotype was seen at least ten times. The gene calls are TRBV28 and TRBJ2-7, with 7 nucleotides matching TRBD1. There are 12 residues in the CDR3. With V trimmed by 4 bases and J by 5 bases, 2 bases remained unmatched. Germline CDR1 MDHEN, CDR2 SYDVKM. The CDR3 region has the DNA TGTGCCAGCAGTTACGGACAGGACGAGCAGTACTTC. It specifies CASSYGQDEQYF.

This clonotype appeared many times. The chain carries TRBV15 and TRBJ1-1; D is perhaps TRBD1 (6 bases). The V gene's germline CDR1 is LNHNV and CDR2 YYDKDF (reference sequence). This CDR3 has 15 amino acids. Trimming left V 1 base short and J 0 bases short, with 9 bases between. For the CDR3, the DNA is TGTGCCACCAGCAGAGGCAGGGGCGTGAACACTGAAGCTTTCTTT. As protein: CATSRGRGVNTEAFF.

There are many counts of this clonotype. The V call is TRBV11-2, the J call TRBJ1-2, with a tentative D call TRBD1 (6 bases). The CDR3 spans 13 residues. Germline V gene data show CDR1 as SGHAT and CDR2 as FQNNGV. Between the trimmed V and J ends, which lost 0 bases and 11 bases, there was a span of 13 bases. The CDR3 nucleotides read TGTGCCAGCAGCTTAGATCCCCCCAGGGGATACACCTTC. Translated: CASSLDPPRGYTF.

This clonotype has more than one count but fewer than ten. The V call is TRBV12-3 or TRBV12-4, the J call TRBJ2-7; the match to TRBD2 covers 8 bases. Losses at the gene ends were 5 bases for V and 2 bases for J; bases not matched to a gene: 11. The CDR3 loop spans 16 amino acids. For the CDR3, the DNA is TGTGCCAGCAGTCCGGGTGTATCGCGGGGGGCCTACGAGCAGTACTTC. It specifies CASSPGVSRGAYEQYF.

Ten or more counts support this clonotype. J is TRBJ2-5 and V is TRBV24-1; TRBD2 is a possible D gene (6 bases). Trimming removed 2 bases at V and 5 bases at J, with 17 bases between. The CDR3 length is 16 residues. Germline CDR1 KGHDR, CDR2 SFDVKD. CDR3 in DNA: TGTGCCACCAGTGATTCTTGGACACCCGGAGGGGAGACCCAGTACTTC. It translates to CATSDSWTPGGETQYF.

The chain is built from TRBV28 and TRBJ1-2; 9 bases fit TRBD1. This CDR3 is 16 amino acids long. The ends lost 5 bases at V and 6 bases at J; junction bases unmatched: 13. Germline-derived CDR1 and CDR2 are MDHEN and SYDVKM. The CDR3 coding sequence is TGTGCCAGCAGTAGTCCCGGGACAGGGAATGGGGATGGCTACACCTTC. Its translation: CASSSPGTGNGDGYTF.

This clonotype has a count of ten or more. The rearrangement links TRBV20-1 to TRBJ2-6; tentative D call: TRBD1 (6 bases). Germline V gives CDR1 DFQATT, CDR2 SNEGSKA (reference sequence). The CDR3 sequence is 17 residues long. V lost 3 bases to trimming and J lost 1 base, with 16 bases between them. CDR3 sequence (DNA): TGCAGTGCTAGGGCCGGGACAAGTGTTTCTGGGGCCAACGTCCTGACTTTC. Translated, it gives CSARAGTSVSGANVLTF.

The chain uses TRBV27 and TRBJ1-2; tentatively, D is TRBD1 (6 bases). Germline assignment: CDR1 MNHEY and CDR2 SMNVEV (reference sequence). Trimming cost V 5 bases and J 2 bases, with 12 bases left between them. CDR3 length: 14 amino acids. The CDR3 coding sequence is TGTGCCAGCAGTGCCAGGGGCCCCAACTATGGCTACACCTTC. This encodes CASSARGPNYGYTF.

This clonotype has ten or more counts. The rearrangement joins TRBV6-2 or TRBV6-3 to TRBJ1-5, with TRBD1 identical over 7 bases. J lost 1 base, V lost 2 bases, and 8 bases had no gene match. The CDR3 covers 17 residues. Germline V gene data show CDR1 as MNHEY and CDR2 as SVGEGT. The CDR3 DNA sequence: TGTGCCAGCAGTTACGCGAACAGGGGATCCAGCAATCAGCCCCAGCATTTT. Its protein is CASSYANRGSSNQPQHF.

Ten or more counts support this clonotype. This chain connects TRBV30 to TRBJ1-1, with a tentative D call TRBD1 (6 bases). In germline, CDR1 is GTSNPN, CDR2 SVGIG (reference sequence). Trimming pared 3 bases from V and 10 bases from J, leaving 12 bases between. This CDR3 has 11 amino acids. The CDR3 sequence: CAWRGGQSAFF. The CDR3 nucleotides read TGTGCCTGGAGGGGGGGACAATCAGCTTTCTTT.

This chain uses TRBV6-4 with TRBJ1-6; D possibly corresponds to TRBD1 (6 bases). This CDR3 is built from 15 residues. Trimming pared 5 bases from V and 9 bases from J, leaving 17 bases between. Germline CDR1 is MRHNA and CDR2 is SNTAGT. The CDR3 DNA is TGTGCCAGCAGTTCAGCTCCACAGGGAGGTTCACCCCTCCACTTT. As protein: CASSSAPQGGSPLHF.

This clonotype was recorded a few times. The rearrangement uses TRBV7-9 and TRBJ1-1; no clear D. The V gene lost 1 base and the J gene lost 0 bases, with 9 bases spanning the gap. This CDR3 spans 15 amino acids. In germline, CDR1 is SEHNR, CDR2 FQNEAQ (reference sequence). CDR3 in DNA: TGTGCCAGCAGCTTAGATGGGGATTTGAACACTGAAGCTTTCTTT. It yields the protein CASSLDGDLNTEAFF.

The chain links TRBV24-1 to TRBJ2-2; 7 bases fit TRBD2. The CDR3 covers 18 residues. The germline gives CDR1 KGHDR, CDR2 SFDVKD. The ends lost 1 base at V and 4 bases at J; junction bases unmatched: 11. Here the CDR3 DNA reads TGTGCCACCAGTGATTTCACAAAGGGCGGGAGATTCACCGGGGAGCTGTTTTTT. Protein: CATSDFTKGGRFTGELFF.

This clonotype showed up many times. The chain combines TRBV7-9 with TRBJ1-5; a weak D match, TRBD1 (6 bases). V gave up 5 bases and J gave up 4 bases, with 18 bases separating them. The CDR3 runs 16 residues. Per the germline V gene, CDR1 is SEHNR and CDR2 is FQNEAQ (reference sequence). The CDR3 coding sequence is TGTGCCAGCAGCAATAATCCCACGGGGGCAAATCAGCCCCAGCATTTT. It translates to CASSNNPTGANQPQHF. Based on the CDR3 plus reference TRBV7-9 and TRBJ1-5, the full variable domain is DTGVSQNPRHKITKRGQNVTFRCDPISEHNRLYWYRQTLGQGPEFLTYFQNEAQLEKSRLLSDRFSAERPKGSFSTLEIQRTEQGDSAMYLCASSNNPTGANQPQHFGDGTRLSIL.

The chain is built from TRBV11-2 and TRBJ1-2, with D perhaps matching TRBD1 (5 bases). Trimming took off 2 bases at V and 2 bases at J, with 9 bases between the two ends. The germline V gene has CDR1 SGHAT and CDR2 FQNNGV. CDR3 length: 14 amino acids. The CDR3 region is CASSLTRTNYGYTF. CDR3 sequence (DNA): TGTGCCAGCAGCTTAACGAGGACAAACTATGGCTACACCTTC.

This clonotype was detected ten times or more. This rearrangement joins TRBV27 to TRBJ1-2; no clear D. The CDR3 is 14 residues long. Trimming removed 0 bases from V and 14 bases from J, with 19 bases in between. Germline CDR1 reads MNHEY; CDR2 reads SMNVEV (reference sequence). The CDR3 coding sequence is TGTGCCAGCAGTTTATCTGGTCGGCAGCGTATAGCAACCTTC. Its protein product is CASSLSGRQRIATF.

This clonotype was picked up many times. The chain couples TRBV6-2 or TRBV6-3 to TRBJ1-5; the match to TRBD1 covers 11 bases. V gave up 4 bases and J gave up 7 bases; unmatched junction bases: 6. Germline V CDR1 and CDR2: MNHEY, SVGEGT. The CDR3 length is 15 residues. The CDR3 region is CASSFEGTGGQPQHF. Here the CDR3 DNA reads TGTGCCAGCAGTTTTGAGGGGACAGGGGGACAGCCCCAGCATTTT.

The chain recombines TRBV6-1 with TRBJ1-6; 7 nucleotides match TRBD1. Trimming at V came to 6 bases and at J to 7 bases, leaving 12 bases not matched to a gene. Looked up from germline, CDR1 is MNHNS and CDR2 is SASEGT. This CDR3 contains 16 residues. The CDR3 loop is CASRFRRQGGNSPLHF. CDR3 in DNA: TGTGCCAGCAGGTTCCGCCGACAGGGCGGAAATTCACCCCTCCACTTT.